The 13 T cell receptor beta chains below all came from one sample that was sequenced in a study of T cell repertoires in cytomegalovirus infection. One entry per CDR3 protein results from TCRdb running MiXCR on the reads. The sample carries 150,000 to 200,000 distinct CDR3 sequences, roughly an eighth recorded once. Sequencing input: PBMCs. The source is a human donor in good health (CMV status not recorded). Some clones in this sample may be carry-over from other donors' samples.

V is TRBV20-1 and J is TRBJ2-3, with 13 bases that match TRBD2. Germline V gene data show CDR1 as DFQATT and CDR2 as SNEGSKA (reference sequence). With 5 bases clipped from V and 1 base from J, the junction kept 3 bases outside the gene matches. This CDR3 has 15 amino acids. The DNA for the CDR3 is TGCAGTGCTGGGACTAGCGGGGTCCGCACAGATACGCAGTATTTT. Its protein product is CSAGTSGVRTDTQYF.

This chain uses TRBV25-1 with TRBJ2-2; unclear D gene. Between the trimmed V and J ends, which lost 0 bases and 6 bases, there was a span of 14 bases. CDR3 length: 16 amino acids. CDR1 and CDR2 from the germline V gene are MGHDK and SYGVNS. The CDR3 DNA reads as TGTGCCAGCAGTGAATACCGGAGCCCACCGTCCGGGGAGCTGTTTTTT. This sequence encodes CASSEYRSPPSGELFF.

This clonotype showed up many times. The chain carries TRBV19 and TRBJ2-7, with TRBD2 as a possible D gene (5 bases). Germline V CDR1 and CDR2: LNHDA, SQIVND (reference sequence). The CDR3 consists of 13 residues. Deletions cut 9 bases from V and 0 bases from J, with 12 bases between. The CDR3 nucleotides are TGTGCCAGCCACGACACTAGCTCCTACGAGCAGTACTTC. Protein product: CASHDTSSYEQYF. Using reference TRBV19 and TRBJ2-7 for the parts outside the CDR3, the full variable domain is DGGITQSPKYLFRKEGQNVTLSCEQNLNHDAMYWYRQDPGQGLRLIYYSQIVNDFQKGDIAEGYSVSREKKESFPLTVTSAQKNPTAFYLCASHDTSSYEQYFGPGTRLTVT.

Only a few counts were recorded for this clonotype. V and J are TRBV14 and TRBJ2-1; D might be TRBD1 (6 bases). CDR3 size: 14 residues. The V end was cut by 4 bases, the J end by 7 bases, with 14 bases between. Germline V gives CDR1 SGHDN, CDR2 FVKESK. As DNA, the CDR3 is TGTGCCAGCAGCCGGTGGGCAGGGGATAATGAGCAGTTCTTC. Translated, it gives CASSRWAGDNEQFF.

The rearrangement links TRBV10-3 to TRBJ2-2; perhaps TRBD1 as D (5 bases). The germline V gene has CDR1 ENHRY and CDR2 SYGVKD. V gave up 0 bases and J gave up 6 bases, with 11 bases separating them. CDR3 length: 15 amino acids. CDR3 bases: TGTGCCATCAGTGAGTCGCGACCAGGGCCCGGGGAGCTGTTTTTT. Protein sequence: CAISESRPGPGELFF.

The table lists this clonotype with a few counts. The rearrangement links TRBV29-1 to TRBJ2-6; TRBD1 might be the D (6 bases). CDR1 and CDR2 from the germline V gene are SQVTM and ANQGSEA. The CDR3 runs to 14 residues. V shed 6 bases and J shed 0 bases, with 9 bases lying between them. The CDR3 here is CSVGQYSGANVLTF. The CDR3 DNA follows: TGCAGCGTAGGACAGTACTCTGGGGCCAACGTCCTGACTTTC. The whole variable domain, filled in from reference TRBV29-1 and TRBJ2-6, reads SAVISQKPSRDICQRGTSLTIQCQVDSQVTMMFWYRQQPGQSLTLIATANQGSEATYESGFVIDKFPISRPNLTFSTLTVSNMSPEDSSIYLCSVGQYSGANVLTFGAGSRLTVL.

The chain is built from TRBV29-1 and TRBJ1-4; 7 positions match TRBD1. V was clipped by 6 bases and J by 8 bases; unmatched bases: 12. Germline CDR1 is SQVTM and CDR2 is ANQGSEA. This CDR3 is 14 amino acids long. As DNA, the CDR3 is TGCAGCGTCGTGGACTGGGACAGTGGGGAAAAACTGTTTTTT. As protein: CSVVDWDSGEKLFF.

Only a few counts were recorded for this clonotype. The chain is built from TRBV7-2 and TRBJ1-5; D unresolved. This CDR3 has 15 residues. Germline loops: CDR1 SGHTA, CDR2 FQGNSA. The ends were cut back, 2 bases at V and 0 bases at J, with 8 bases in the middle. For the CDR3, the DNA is TGTGCCAGCAGCTTAAAGCATTATAGCAATCAGCCCCAGCATTTT. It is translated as CASSLKHYSNQPQHF. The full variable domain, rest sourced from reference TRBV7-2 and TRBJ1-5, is GAGVSQSPSNKVTEKGKDVELRCDPISGHTALYWYRQSLGQGLEFLIYFQGNSAPDKSGLPSDRFSAERTGGSVSTLTIQRTQQEDSAVYLCASSLKHYSNQPQHFGDGTRLSIL.

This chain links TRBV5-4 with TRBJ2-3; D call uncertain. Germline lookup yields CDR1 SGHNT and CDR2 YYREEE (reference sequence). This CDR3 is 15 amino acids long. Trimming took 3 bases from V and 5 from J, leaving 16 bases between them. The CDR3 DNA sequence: TGTGCCAGCAGCTCTGAAGTACTGTCTAAAGATACGCAGTATTTT. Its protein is CASSSEVLSKDTQYF.

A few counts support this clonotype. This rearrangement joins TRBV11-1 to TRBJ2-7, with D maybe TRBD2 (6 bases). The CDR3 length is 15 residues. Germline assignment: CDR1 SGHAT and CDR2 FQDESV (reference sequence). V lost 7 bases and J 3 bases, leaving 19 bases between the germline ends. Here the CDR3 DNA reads TGTGCCAGCACCCCAATGGGGGGAGGTCTCTACGAGCAGTACTTC. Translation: CASTPMGGGLYEQYF.

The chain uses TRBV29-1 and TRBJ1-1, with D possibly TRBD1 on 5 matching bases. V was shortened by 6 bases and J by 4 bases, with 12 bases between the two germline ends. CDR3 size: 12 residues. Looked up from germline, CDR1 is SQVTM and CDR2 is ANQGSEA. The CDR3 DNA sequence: TGCAGCGTCGAGGGGATTCTCACTGAAGCTTTCTTT. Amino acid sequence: CSVEGILTEAFF. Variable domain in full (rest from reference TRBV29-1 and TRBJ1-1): SAVISQKPSRDICQRGTSLTIQCQVDSQVTMMFWYRQQPGQSLTLIATANQGSEATYESGFVIDKFPISRPNLTFSTLTVSNMSPEDSSIYLCSVEGILTEAFFGQGTRLTVV.

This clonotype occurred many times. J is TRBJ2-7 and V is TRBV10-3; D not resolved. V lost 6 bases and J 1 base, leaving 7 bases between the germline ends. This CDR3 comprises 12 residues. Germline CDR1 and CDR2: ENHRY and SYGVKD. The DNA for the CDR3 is TGTGCCATCAGCGGCGGATCCTACGAGCAGTACTTC. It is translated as CAISGGSYEQYF.

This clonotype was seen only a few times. The CDR3 bases are TGTGCCAGCAGCTTAAGGGCTGGGGCGACTAGCGGTCGCTCCTACGAGCAGTACTTC. As protein: CASSLRAGATSGRSYEQYF. The chain uses TRBV7-3 and TRBJ2-7, with 9 bases aligning to TRBD2. The V gene's germline CDR1 is SGHTA and CDR2 FQGTGA. The CDR3 extends over 19 amino acids. J lost 0 bases, V lost 1 base, and 13 bases had no gene match. The variable domain in full, completed from reference TRBV7-3 and TRBJ2-7, reads GAGVSQTPSNKVTEKGKYVELRCDPISGHTALYWYRQSLGQGPEFLIYFQGTGAADDSGLPNDRFFAVRPEGSVSTLKIQRTERGDSAVYLCASSLRAGATSGRSYEQYFGPGTRLTVT.